This record concerns one T cell receptor (beta chain) sequence. As yet, its antigen is unknown. The sample originates from a study of Ad26.COV2.S vaccination and SARS-CoV-2 variants. The V and J ends lost 2 bases and 5 bases respectively, with 10 bases between them. Germline V gene lookup returns CDR1 SQVTM and CDR2 ANQGSEA. This CDR3 spans 12 amino acids. Stated treatment: 19 received Ad26.COV2.S at low or high dose, single or two shots; several received placebo; per-sample allocation not given. The investigators took samples on day 63 after the first vaccine or placebo injection. Donor was an adult aged 18-55 years in Boston. Broader study findings: Once vaccination had occurred, spike-specific CD8+ and CD4+ T cell responses reportedly showed substantial breadth.

Sequencing was performed with immunoSEQ multiplex PCR; in TCRdb, only in-frame clones are kept and a portion is missing. Counted here are roughly 350,000 clones, about 85% occurring once; the ten biggest clones make up around 5.8%. This sequence originates from a person aged 18-60 years who received the Ad26.COV2.S COVID-19 vaccine or a placebo. Sample: peripheral blood, taken in a trial of Ad26.COV2.S vaccine versus placebo. This chain connects TRBV29-1 to TRBJ2-7; D ambiguous. This CDR3 reads CSVERVSHEQYF. In DNA form, the CDR3 reads TGCAGCGTTGAACGCGTTAGCCACGAGCAGTACTTC.